Ten or more counts support the clone carrying this T cell receptor beta chain. This record belongs to a study of T cells in Graves' hyperthyroidism and ophthalmopathy. What was amplified from RNA transcripts were TCR beta CDR3 regions. RT-PCR in the first round (using the HTBI primer set) targeted the TCR CDR3. Each CDR3 protein is one row after TCRdb ran MiXCR on the multiplex PCR reads. Of hundreds of thousands of distinct CDR3 sequences listed, approximately 14% are singletons. The CDR3 covers 15 residues. With 5 bases removed from V and 0 bases from J, the gap between germline ends came to 13 bases. Germline loops: CDR1 GTSNPN, CDR2 SVGIG (reference sequence). Patients were aged 18 to 65, had disease duration under 2 months, and had newly diagnosed hyperthyroidism. The PBMCs studied were ones that came from 9 to 10 ml fresh peripheral blood.

This chain joins TRBV30 and TRBJ2-2; a possible D gene is TRBD2 (5 bases). The clonotype was recovered from a woman aged 25 to 39 with Graves' hyperthyroidism that later progressed to Graves' ophthalmopathy. The material sequenced was blood. For the CDR3, the DNA is TGTGCCTGGGGCCCGGGGATTGCGAACACCGGGGAGCTGTTTTTT. The encoded protein is CAWGPGIANTGELFF.